The 4 T cell receptor beta chains below were found in one sample sequenced in a study of T-cell reconstitution after alpha-beta-depleted transplantation in children. Unique molecular identifiers were used in preparing the TCRbeta library. TCRdb passed the PCR reads through MiXCR, listing each CDR3 protein once. The sample includes about 980,000 distinct CDR3 sequences, 25% to 35% of them seen just once. The specimen was PBMCs, mostly from graft donor cells, collected 360 days after TCRalphabeta/CD19-depleted stem cell transplant. These receptors came from a boy younger than two who had a stem cell transplant for SCID, so the T cells may come from the graft donor.

In this sample, this clonotype turned up a few times. The V call is TRBV6-2 or TRBV6-3, the J call TRBJ2-2, with TRBD1 identical over 9 bases. This CDR3 region has 11 residues. V trimming: 8 bases; J trimming: 9 bases; junction bases outside the gene matches: 1. The germline V gene encodes CDR1 MNHEY and CDR2 SVGEGT. CDR3: CASGQGRELFF. Written as DNA, the CDR3 is TGTGCCAGCGGACAGGGGAGGGAGCTGTTTTTT.

In its sample, this clonotype was seen once. This chain uses TRBV9 with TRBJ2-3; tentatively, D is TRBD1 (6 bases). The V gene's germline CDR1 is SGDLS and CDR2 YYNGEE. The CDR3 length is 15 residues. Trimming stripped 4 bases from V and 3 bases from J, with 15 bases between. The CDR3 region has the DNA TGTGCCAGCAGCCTCCAGGCAGGGGCGACAGATACGCAGTATTTT. Protein: CASSLQAGATDTQYF.

The chain is built from TRBV20-1 and TRBJ2-5, with 8 bases aligning to TRBD1. The V and J ends lost 6 bases and 7 bases, in that order; junction bases with no gene match: 13. CDR1 is DFQATT and CDR2 is SNEGSKA in the germline V gene (reference sequence). This CDR3 region has 14 residues. The CDR3 DNA follows: TGCAGTGCCAGGCCAGGGGGCCGATTCGTGACCCAGTACTTC. Translated: CSARPGGRFVTQYF.

The V and J genes are TRBV2 and TRBJ2-2, with TRBD2 matching over 10 bases. The ends lost 4 bases at V and 6 bases at J; junction bases unmatched: 2. The germline CDR1 and CDR2 sequences are SNHLY and FYNNEI. The CDR3 is 14 amino acids. CDR3 coding DNA: TGTGCCAGCAGTGGGACTAGCGGTGCCGGGGAGCTGTTTTTT. Protein sequence: CASSGTSGAGELFF.